This TCR beta chain was sequenced during a study of blood T cell repertoires in COVID-19. In the authors' methods: Amplification from reference gene primers served as the basis for estimated nucleated cell counts. Some clones are missing from TCRdb's copy, which holds only in-frame ones; the method was immunoSEQ multiplex PCR. Clonal size and the V and J genes are those of that table, whereas D and trimming came from the DNA. The table has roughly 200,000 clones, 86% seen once. The clonotype comes from a woman in her 30s with active or convalescent COVID-19. Sequenced input: peripheral blood.

The CDR3 sequence is CATSDPTTSRGEQFF. CDR3 in DNA: TGTGCCACCAGTGATCCAACCACCTCCCGGGGGGAGCAGTTCTTC. The rearrangement uses TRBV24-1 and TRBJ2-1, with D perhaps TRBD2 (6 bases). The germline gives CDR1 KGHDR, CDR2 SFDVKD. The V end was cut by 3 bases, the J end by 10 bases, with 18 bases between. The CDR3 extends over 15 amino acids.